Listed below are T cell receptor beta chains from one sample, sequenced in a study of cytomegalovirus exposure and HLA in healthy donors. Sequencing was performed with immunoSEQ multiplex PCR; in TCRdb, only in-frame clones are kept and a portion is missing. The table shows some 190,000 clones, with roughly 84% occurring only once. Sequencing was carried out using PBMCs. Receptors were obtained from a boy between 2 and 10 years old in good health and CMV-seronegative. CDR3s include the opening cysteine and the closing phenylalanine or tryptophan. D genes are given only for firm matches. Clone size is shown for a subset of rows, as once, few, many or a class of expanded clone.

TRBJ1-1 | TRBD1 | NA | TRBV6-6 | CASTLSRGQGFFF | TGTGCCAGCACTCTCTCCAGGGGACAGGGATTTTTCTTT
TRBJ2-3 | NA | NA | TRBV19 | CASGLPNTDTQYF | TGTGCCAGCGGTCTACCAAACACAGATACGCAGTATTTT
TRBJ2-1 | TRBD2 | few | TRBV4-1 | CASSQAETSDYNEQFF | TGCGCCAGCAGCCAAGCCGAGACTAGCGATTACAATGAGCAGTTCTTC
TRBJ2-6 | NA | once | TRBV5-1 | CASSQKTGANVLTF | TGCGCCAGCAGTCAAAAAACTGGGGCCAACGTCCTGACTTTC
TRBJ1-2 | TRBD1 | NA | TRBV11-3 | CASSLAGTGDGYTF | TGTGCCAGCAGCTTAGCAGGGACAGGTGATGGCTACACCTTC
TRBJ1-2 | TRBD1 | NA | TRBV27 | CASSSRRGTGPNYGYTF | TGTGCCAGCAGCTCGAGAAGAGGGACAGGCCCTAACTATGGCTACACCTTC
TRBJ2-2 | NA | NA | TRBV4-3 | CASSQRGGTGELFF | TGCGCCAGCAGCCAAAGAGGGGGAACCGGGGAGCTGTTTTTT
TRBJ2-1 | NA | NA | TRBV19 | CASSIVERSDEQFF | TGTGCCAGTAGTATTGTCGAGCGTTCCGATGAGCAGTTCTTC
TRBJ1-2 | NA | NA | TRBV2 | CASSDQGKGYTF | TGTGCCAGCAGTGATCAGGGCAAAGGCTACACCTTC
TRBJ2-5 | TRBD1 | NA | TRBV7-2 | CASSLAPDRGKETQYF | TGTGCCAGCAGCTTAGCCCCAGACAGGGGGAAGGAGACCCAGTACTTC
TRBJ2-5 | TRBD2 | NA | TRBV7-2 | CASSLISGQQETQYF | TGTGCCAGCAGCTTAATTAGCGGGCAACAAGAGACCCAGTACTTC
TRBJ2-3 | NA | NA | TRBV5-1 | CASSYGGGPVTDTQYF | TGCGCCAGCAGCTATGGGGGGGGGCCGGTAACAGATACGCAGTATTTT
TRBJ2-5 | NA | NA | TRBV6-1 | CASSEGGREETQYF | TGTGCCAGCAGTGAAGGGGGCAGGGAAGAGACCCAGTACTTC
TRBJ1-2 | TRBD1 | NA | TRBV7-9 | CASSLTGGSGYGYTF | TGTGCCAGCAGCCTTACAGGGGGTAGTGGCTATGGCTACACCTTC
TRBJ2-5 | TRBD2 | once | TRBV15 | CATSRDSGGREQYF | TGTGCCACCAGCAGAGATTCGGGGGGGAGGGAACAGTACTTC
TRBJ1-2 | TRBD1 | few | TRBV19 | CASTLGTGGSNGYTF | TGTGCCAGTACTTTGGGGACAGGGGGCTCGAATGGCTACACCTTC
TRBJ1-2 | TRBD1 | NA | TRBV10-3 | CAIRRTGRAIYGYTF | TGTGCCATCAGAAGGACAGGGAGAGCCATTTATGGCTACACCTTC
TRBJ1-4 | NA | NA | TRBV2 | CASSVVNLGEKLFF | TGTGCCAGCAGTGTTGTCAACCTCGGGGAAAAACTGTTTTTT
TRBJ1-5 | TRBD1 | NA | TRBV7-8 | CASSRGQGANQPQHF | TGTGCCAGCAGCCGAGGACAGGGGGCGAATCAGCCCCAGCATTTT
TRBJ1-1 | TRBD1 | NA | TRBV29-1 | CSVRDRIYTEAFF | TGCAGCGTCCGGGACAGGATATACACTGAAGCTTTCTTT
TRBJ2-1 | TRBD1 | NA | TRBV6-1 | CASSLTGGYNEQFF | TGTGCCAGCAGTCTGACAGGGGGGTACAATGAGCAGTTCTTC
TRBJ2-6 | TRBD1 | NA | TRBV30 | CAWMPGQGTGANALTF | TGTGCCTGGATGCCGGGACAGGGGACTGGGGCCAACGCCCTGACTTTC
TRBJ2-3 | NA | NA | TRBV11-2 | CASSSSPLTSTDTQYF | TGTGCCAGCAGCTCTTCACCCCTGACAAGCACAGATACGCAGTATTTT
TRBJ2-1 | NA | once | TRBV11-1 | CASSLSPHRDEQFF | TGTGCCAGCAGCTTAAGCCCGCACAGGGATGAGCAGTTCTTC
TRBJ1-2 | NA | NA | TRBV9 | CASSGKGAGQSNYGYTF | TGTGCCAGCAGCGGAAAAGGGGCAGGACAGTCGAACTATGGCTACACCTTC
TRBJ1-3 | NA | NA | TRBV29-1 | CSVLQGISGNTIYF | TGCAGCGTTCTCCAGGGCATCTCTGGAAACACCATATATTTT
TRBJ2-1 | TRBD1 | NA | TRBV7-9 | CASSFFSGTGRYNEQFF | TGTGCCAGCAGCTTCTTTTCCGGGACAGGGAGATACAATGAGCAGTTCTTC
TRBJ2-1 | NA | few | TRBV5-4 | CASSLGLVLTGNSYNEQFF | TGTGCCAGCAGCTTGGGGTTGGTTCTGACAGGTAACTCCTACAATGAGCAGTTCTTC
TRBJ2-5 | NA | few | TRBV10-3 | CAISTEGVGETQYF | TGTGCCATCAGTACGGAGGGTGTCGGAGAGACCCAGTACTTC
TRBJ1-1 | NA | NA | TRBV30 | CAWSGPPPTANTEAFF | TGTGCCTGGAGTGGCCCCCCCCCTACAGCGAACACTGAAGCTTTCTTT
TRBJ1-1 | TRBD1 | once | TRBV7-9 | CASSSDRGTEAFF | TGTGCCAGCAGCTCGGACAGGGGCACTGAAGCTTTCTTT
TRBJ1-1 | TRBD1 | once | TRBV18 | CASSPLQGGTEAFF | TGTGCCAGCTCACCACTACAGGGGGGCACTGAAGCTTTCTTT
TRBJ1-2 | TRBD1 | NA | TRBV7-2 | CASSRRIGQGGVVGYGYTF | TGTGCCAGCAGCAGACGAATAGGACAGGGGGGGGTGGTTGGGTATGGCTACACCTTC
TRBJ2-5 | TRBD2 | NA | TRBV5-1 | CASSRGLAGVGETQYF | TGCGCCAGCAGCAGGGGACTAGCGGGAGTTGGAGAGACCCAGTACTTC
TRBJ1-2 | TRBD1 | NA | TRBV5-1 | CASSLTGGNGYTF | TGCGCCAGCAGCCTGACAGGGGGCAATGGCTACACCTTC
TRBJ2-3 | TRBD2 | NA | TRBV19 | CASSTGTSGTDTQYF | TGTGCCAGTAGTACGGGGACTAGCGGGACAGATACGCAGTATTTT
TRBJ2-1 | NA | NA | TRBV9 | CASSPYGSYNEQFF | TGTGCCAGCAGCCCTTACGGGTCCTACAATGAGCAGTTCTTC
TRBJ2-3 | NA | NA | TRBV6-1 | CASSEIRVWSKGADTQYF | TGTGCCAGCAGTGAAATCCGTGTTTGGAGCAAAGGGGCAGATACGCAGTATTTT
TRBJ2-1 | TRBD2 | NA | TRBV5-1 | CASSRDSGRGHNEQFF | TGCGCCAGCAGCAGGGATAGCGGGAGAGGCCACAATGAGCAGTTCTTC
TRBJ2-5 | TRBD2 | NA | TRBV10-3 | CAISPGLGQETQYF | TGTGCCATCAGCCCGGGACTAGGGCAAGAGACCCAGTACTTC
TRBJ2-3 | NA | NA | TRBV6-5 | CASSYSVHRAADTQYF | TGTGCCAGCAGTTACTCGGTTCACAGGGCGGCAGATACGCAGTATTTT
TRBJ2-3 | TRBD2 | NA | TRBV6-6 | CASSYASGGRDTQYF | TGTGCCAGCAGTTACGCATCGGGGGGGCGAGATACGCAGTATTTT
TRBJ1-3 | NA | NA | TRBV12-5 | CASGARGTIYF | TGTGCTAGTGGGGCAAGAGGCACCATATATTTT
TRBJ1-6 | NA | NA | TRBV4-3 | CASSQDWPSNSPLHF | TGCGCCAGCAGCCAAGATTGGCCTAGCAATTCACCCCTCCACTTT
TRBJ2-5 | TRBD2 | NA | TRBV6-6 | CASSYTGTSVLETQYF | TGTGCCAGCAGTTATACCGGGACTAGCGTCTTAGAGACCCAGTACTTC
TRBJ2-2 | NA | NA | TRBV9 | CASRPGDSTGELFF | TGTGCCAGCAGGCCGGGAGATTCCACCGGGGAGCTGTTTTTT
TRBJ2-1 | TRBD2 | NA | TRBV29-1 | CSVRTSGDNEQFF | TGCAGCGTTAGGACTAGCGGGGACAATGAGCAGTTCTTC
TRBJ1-2 | NA | NA | TRBV13 | CASSLTGNYGYTF | TGTGCCAGCAGCTTAACAGGGAACTATGGCTACACCTTC
TRBJ1-5 | NA | NA | TRBV30 | CAWSVGRDQPQHF | TGTGCCTGGAGTGTCGGTCGCGATCAGCCCCAGCATTTT
TRBJ1-1 | NA | NA | TRBV6-1 | CASSEARTRRNTEAFF | TGTGCCAGCAGTGAAGCGAGGACAAGACGGAACACTGAAGCTTTCTTT
TRBJ2-3 | NA | NA | TRBV15 | CATRGDWSPDTQYF | TGTGCCACCAGGGGGGACTGGAGTCCAGATACGCAGTATTTT
TRBJ1-2 | NA | NA | TRBV5-1 | CASSFMAGLDYGYTF | TGCGCCAGCAGCTTCATGGCAGGTCTTGACTATGGCTACACCTTC
TRBJ1-4 | NA | NA | TRBV5-6 | CASSLAPGREEKLFF | TGTGCCAGCAGCTTGGCCCCAGGGCGGGAAGAAAAACTGTTTTTT
TRBJ1-1 | NA | few | TRBV27 | CASSPKNRVSTEAFF | TGTGCCAGCAGTCCGAAAAACAGGGTAAGCACTGAAGCTTTCTTT
TRBJ1-2 | TRBD1 | NA | TRBV19 | CASRATGVYGYTF | TGTGCCAGTAGGGCGACAGGGGTCTATGGCTACACCTTC
TRBJ2-7 | NA | NA | TRBV2 | CASRGDTSSYEQYF | TGTGCCAGCAGGGGGGACACCTCCTCCTACGAGCAGTACTTC
TRBJ1-2 | TRBD1 | NA | TRBV5-6 | CASSLQQGGYTF | TGTGCCAGCAGCCTCCAACAGGGGGGCTACACCTTC
TRBJ2-5 | NA | NA | TRBV7-9 | CASSSGQGAQETQYF | TGTGCCAGCAGCTCGGGCCAAGGGGCTCAAGAGACCCAGTACTTC